Only a few counts were recorded for the clone carrying this TCR beta chain. Profiled with immunoSEQ multiplex PCR; TCRdb holds only in-frame clones, not every one. The profile shows some 20,000 clones, over 65% of them singletons. V lost 5 bases, J lost 4 bases, and 13 bases stayed unmatched. This CDR3 contains 20 residues. CDR1 SGHVS and CDR2 FNYEAQ come from the germline V gene. The data stem from a study of OX40 agonist ivuxolimab in advanced cancers. The sequences come from CD4+ or CD8+ T cells sorted from blood, collected in a trial of the OX40 agonist ivuxolimab. The clonotype originates from an adult with an advanced solid tumor such as melanoma, head and neck, liver or kidney cancer. V and J are TRBV7-6 and TRBJ2-6; 14 bases are shared with TRBD2. CDR3 sequence: CASSDGLAGGPVSGANVLTF. In DNA form, the CDR3 reads TGTGCCAGCAGCGATGGACTAGCGGGGGGTCCTGTGAGCGGGGCCAACGTCCTGACTTTC.